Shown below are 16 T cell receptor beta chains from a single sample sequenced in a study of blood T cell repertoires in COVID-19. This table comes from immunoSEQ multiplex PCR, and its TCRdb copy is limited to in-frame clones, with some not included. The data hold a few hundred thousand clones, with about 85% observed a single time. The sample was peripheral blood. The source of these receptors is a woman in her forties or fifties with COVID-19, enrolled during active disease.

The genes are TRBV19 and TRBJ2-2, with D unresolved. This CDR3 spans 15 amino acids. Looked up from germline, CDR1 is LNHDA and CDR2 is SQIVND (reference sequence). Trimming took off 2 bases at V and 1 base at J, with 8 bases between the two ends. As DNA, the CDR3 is TGTGCCAGTAGTATACAGGTGGGGAACACCGGGGAGCTGTTTTTT. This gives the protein CASSIQVGNTGELFF. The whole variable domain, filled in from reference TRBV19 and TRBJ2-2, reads DGGITQSPKYLFRKEGQNVTLSCEQNLNHDAMYWYRQDPGQGLRLIYYSQIVNDFQKGDIAEGYSVSREKKESFPLTVTSAQKNPTAFYLCASSIQVGNTGELFFGEGSRLTVL.

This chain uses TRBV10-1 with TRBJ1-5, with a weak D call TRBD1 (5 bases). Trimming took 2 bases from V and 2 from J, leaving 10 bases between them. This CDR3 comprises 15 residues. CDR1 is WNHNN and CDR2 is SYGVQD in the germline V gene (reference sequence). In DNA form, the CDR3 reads TGCGCCAGCAGTGAGCCGGGACTAGGCAATCAGCCCCAGCATTTT. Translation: CASSEPGLGNQPQHF.

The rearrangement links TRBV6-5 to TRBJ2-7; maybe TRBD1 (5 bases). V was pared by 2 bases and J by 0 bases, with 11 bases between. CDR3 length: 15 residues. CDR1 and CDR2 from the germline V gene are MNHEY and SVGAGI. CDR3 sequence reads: CASSYRGQGSYEQYF. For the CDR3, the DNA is TGTGCCAGCAGTTACAGGGGTCAGGGCTCCTACGAGCAGTACTTC.

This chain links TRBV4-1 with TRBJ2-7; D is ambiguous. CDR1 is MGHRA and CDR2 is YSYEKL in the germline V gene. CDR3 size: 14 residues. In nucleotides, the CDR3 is TGCGCCAGGAGCCCCCCCCTAGACTCCTACGAGCAGTACGTC. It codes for CARSPPLDSYEQYV.

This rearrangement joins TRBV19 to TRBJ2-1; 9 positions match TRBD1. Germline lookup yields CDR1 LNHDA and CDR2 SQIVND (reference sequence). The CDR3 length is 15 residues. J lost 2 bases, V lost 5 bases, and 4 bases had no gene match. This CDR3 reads CASSGQGMTYNEQFF. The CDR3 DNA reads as TGTGCCAGTAGTGGACAGGGGATGACCTACAATGAGCAGTTCTTC.

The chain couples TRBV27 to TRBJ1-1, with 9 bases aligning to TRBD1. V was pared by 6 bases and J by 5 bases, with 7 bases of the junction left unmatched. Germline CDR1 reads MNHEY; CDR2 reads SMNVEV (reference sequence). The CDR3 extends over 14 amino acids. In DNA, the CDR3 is TGTGCCAGCAGATTGACAGGGGGGAATACTGAAGCTTTCTTT. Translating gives CASRLTGGNTEAFF.

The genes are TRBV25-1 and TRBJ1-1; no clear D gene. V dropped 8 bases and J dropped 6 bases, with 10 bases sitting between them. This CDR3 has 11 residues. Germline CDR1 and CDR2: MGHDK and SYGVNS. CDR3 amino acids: CASRSGPEAFF. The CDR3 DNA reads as TGTGCCAGCCGGTCGGGTCCTGAAGCTTTCTTT.

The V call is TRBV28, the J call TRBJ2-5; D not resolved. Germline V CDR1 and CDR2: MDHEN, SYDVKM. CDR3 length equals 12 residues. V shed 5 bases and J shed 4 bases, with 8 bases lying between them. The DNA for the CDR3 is TGTGCCAGCAGTCCTCAACTAGAGACCCAGTACTTC. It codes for CASSPQLETQYF.

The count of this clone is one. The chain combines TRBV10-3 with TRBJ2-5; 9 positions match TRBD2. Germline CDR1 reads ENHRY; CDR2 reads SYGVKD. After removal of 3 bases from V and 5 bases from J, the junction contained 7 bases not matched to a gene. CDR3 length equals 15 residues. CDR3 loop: CAISEGRGGSETQYF. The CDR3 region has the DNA TGTGCCATCAGTGAAGGGCGGGGGGGCTCTGAGACCCAGTACTTC.

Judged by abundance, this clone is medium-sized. CDR3 amino acids: CASSESGGPNQPQHF. The CDR3 DNA reads as TGTGCCAGCAGCGAATCAGGGGGACCCAATCAGCCCCAGCATTTT. The rearrangement uses TRBV9 and TRBJ1-5; TRBD1 matches at 7 bases. The germline gives CDR1 SGDLS, CDR2 YYNGEE. There are 15 residues in the CDR3. Unmatched junction bases numbered 6, after V lost 3 bases and J lost 3 bases.

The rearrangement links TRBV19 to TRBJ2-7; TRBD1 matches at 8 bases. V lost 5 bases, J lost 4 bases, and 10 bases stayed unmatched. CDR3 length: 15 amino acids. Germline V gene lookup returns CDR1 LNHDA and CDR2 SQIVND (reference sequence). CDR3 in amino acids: CASSARTGIGYEQYF. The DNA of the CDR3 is TGTGCCAGTAGTGCCAGGACAGGGATTGGGTACGAGCAGTACTTC.

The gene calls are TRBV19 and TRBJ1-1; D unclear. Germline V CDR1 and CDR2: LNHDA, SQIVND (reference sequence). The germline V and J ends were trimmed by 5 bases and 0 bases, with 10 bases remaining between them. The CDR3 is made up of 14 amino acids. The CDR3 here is CASSWANMNTEAFF. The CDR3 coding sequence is TGTGCCAGTAGTTGGGCCAACATGAACACTGAAGCTTTCTTT. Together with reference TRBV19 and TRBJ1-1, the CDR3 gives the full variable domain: DGGITQSPKYLFRKEGQNVTLSCEQNLNHDAMYWYRQDPGQGLRLIYYSQIVNDFQKGDIAEGYSVSREKKESFPLTVTSAQKNPTAFYLCASSWANMNTEAFFGQGTRLTVV.

This CDR3 is CASSIDPKREQYF. The CDR3 region has the DNA TGTGCCAGTAGTATAGACCCCAAGAGGGAGCAGTACTTC. This sequence joins TRBV19 and TRBJ2-7; no clear D. This CDR3 is built from 13 residues. Trimming took 0 bases from V and 7 from J, leaving 10 bases between them. Looked up from germline, CDR1 is LNHDA and CDR2 is SQIVND (reference sequence).

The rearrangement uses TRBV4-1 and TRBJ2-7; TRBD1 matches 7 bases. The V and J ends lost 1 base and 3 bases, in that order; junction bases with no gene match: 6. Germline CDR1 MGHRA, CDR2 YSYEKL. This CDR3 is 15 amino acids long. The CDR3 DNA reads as TGCGCCAGCAGCCAAGGGCCAGGGGGTCTCTACGAGCAGTACTTC. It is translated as CASSQGPGGLYEQYF.

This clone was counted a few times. The CDR3 region is CASSFFTGDNQPQHF. The CDR3 nucleotides read TGTGCCAGCAGCTTCTTTACAGGAGACAATCAGCCCCAGCATTTT. The chain joins TRBV7-3 to TRBJ1-5, with D possibly being TRBD1 (5 bases). The CDR3 has 15 amino acids. The germline V gene has CDR1 SGHTA and CDR2 FQGTGA. V gave up 3 bases and J gave up 3 bases, with 12 bases separating them.

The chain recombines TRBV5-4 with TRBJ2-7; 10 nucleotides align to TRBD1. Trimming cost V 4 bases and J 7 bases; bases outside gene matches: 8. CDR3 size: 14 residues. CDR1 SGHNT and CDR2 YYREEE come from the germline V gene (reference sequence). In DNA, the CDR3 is TGTGCCAGCAGCGATGGGACAGGGGTCTATGAGCAGTACTTC. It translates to CASSDGTGVYEQYF.